This TCR beta chain was obtained from a study of blood T cell repertoires in COVID-19. As for the study in general: Whether acute or convalescent, the COVID-19 samples came from the United States, Italy and Spain.

In the source study's methods: From reference gene primer amplification, estimates of nucleated cell counts were derived. Method: immunoSEQ multiplex PCR; TCRdb's copy keeps in-frame clones and lacks some. The V and J calls and the clone size are those of that table, but D and trimming were determined from the DNA. The sample shows 170,000 or so clones, around nine tenths of them seen only once. The length of the CDR3 is 19 residues. Trimming removed 4 bases from V and 6 bases from J, with 30 bases in between. The sequence was obtained from a man in his 60s with COVID-19, enrolled during active disease. This rearrangement joins TRBV23-1 to TRBJ1-1; D unclear. TRBV23-1 belongs to the ORF category, with a function that is uncertain. The material sequenced was peripheral blood. In nucleotides, the CDR3 is TGCGCCAGCAGTCCAGGAGGCTTTAACGGAATGCCAGCGTCAGCTGAAGCTTTCTTT. Amino acid sequence: CASSPGGFNGMPASAEAFF.